These T cell receptor beta chains were read from a single sample in a study of follicular helper T cells after annual influenza vaccination. Method: immunoSEQ multiplex PCR; TCRdb's copy keeps in-frame clones and lacks some. The table has about 10,000 clones, around 86% seen once; the top ten hold approximately 0.78%. Material: CXCR5- memory CD4+ T cells sorted from blood, obtained 7 days after influenza vaccination. Receptor source: an adult who received the influenza vaccine. Both conserved end residues are part of each CDR3. Each record gives: V gene, D gene, clone size, J gene, CDR3 protein, CDR3 DNA. The D gene is left open where the match is weak. Rows give clone size only sometimes, using once, few, many, or a class for an expanded clone.

TRBV7-2	.	once	TRBJ2-2	CASSLSTGELFF	TGTGCCAGCAGCTTAAGCACCGGGGAGCTGTTTTTT
TRBV11-2	.	.	TRBJ2-7	CASSRDVTYEQYF	TGTGCCAGCAGTAGGGACGTGACCTACGAGCAGTACTTC
TRBV11-3	.	.	TRBJ2-3	CASSLGGERDTQYF	TGTGCCAGCAGCTTAGGCGGGGAGAGAGATACGCAGTATTTT
TRBV28	.	.	TRBJ2-7	CASSSGDHYEQYF	TGTGCCAGCAGTTCGGGGGACCACTACGAGCAGTACTTC
TRBV30	.	once	TRBJ1-1	CAWSGLGARGAEAFF	TGTGCCTGGAGTGGCTTGGGGGCACGAGGGGCTGAAGCTTTCTTT
TRBV19	TRBD1	.	TRBJ1-1	CASNTEDRVNEAFF	TGTGCCAGTAACACCGAGGACAGGGTAAATGAAGCTTTCTTT
TRBV7-9	TRBD2	.	TRBJ2-3	CASSPGTSGGTTDTQYF	TGTGCCAGCAGCCCAGGGACTAGCGGGGGAACCACAGATACGCAGTATTTT
TRBV6-1	.	.	TRBJ1-3	CASSGYDRSGNTIYF	TGTGCCAGCAGTGGATATGACAGGTCTGGAAACACCATATATTTT
TRBV6-1	.	.	TRBJ2-7	CASSERSNTYEQYF	TGTGCCAGCAGTGAACGATCAAACACCTACGAGCAGTACTTC
TRBV6-1	.	.	TRBJ1-2	CASSERRNYGYTF	TGTGCCAGCAGTGAACGCCGAAACTATGGCTACACCTTC
TRBV7-9	TRBD2	.	TRBJ2-7	CASSLAASGSAEQYF	TGTGCCAGCAGCTTAGCCGCTAGCGGGAGTGCCGAGCAGTACTTC
TRBV4-1	.	few	TRBJ1-6	CASSQAMTLNSPLHF	TGCGCCAGCAGCCAAGCCATGACTCTTAATTCACCCCTCCACTTT
TRBV2	TRBD1	.	TRBJ2-2	CASGSGTGYTGELFF	TGTGCCAGCGGCTCCGGGACAGGGTACACCGGGGAGCTGTTTTTT
TRBV28	TRBD2	.	TRBJ2-2	CASSFLQGGATGELFF	TGTGCCAGCAGTTTTCTTCAGGGAGGGGCGACCGGGGAGCTGTTTTTT
TRBV28	.	.	TRBJ1-5	CASSPRTRNQPQHF	TGTGCCAGCAGCCCTAGGACCAGAAATCAGCCCCAGCATTTT
TRBV4-3	.	.	TRBJ1-3	CASSQDPDGGNTIYF	TGCGCCAGCAGCCAAGATCCGGACGGGGGAAACACCATATATTTT
TRBV18	.	.	TRBJ2-2	CASSPGESVGDTGELFF	TGTGCCAGCTCACCAGGAGAGTCAGTGGGGGACACCGGGGAGCTGTTTTTT
TRBV5-1	TRBD2	.	TRBJ2-3	CASSSKAGGGTDTQYF	TGCGCCAGCAGCTCTAAAGCGGGGGGAGGGACAGATACGCAGTATTTT
TRBV28	.	.	TRBJ1-1	CASRQMQGEAFF	TGTGCCAGCAGACAAATGCAGGGTGAAGCTTTCTTT
TRBV27	TRBD2	.	TRBJ2-3	CASSRVAGWGSDTQYF	TGTGCCAGCAGTAGGGTAGCGGGGTGGGGGTCAGATACGCAGTATTTT
TRBV19	.	.	TRBJ2-3	CASSIEGLPRGVDTQYF	TGTGCCAGTAGTATAGAGGGACTGCCCAGGGGTGTAGATACGCAGTATTTT
TRBV19	TRBD1	.	TRBJ1-2	CASSIPGQGAFGYTF	TGTGCCAGTAGTATCCCGGGACAGGGGGCGTTTGGCTACACCTTC
TRBV4-2	.	.	TRBJ1-4	CASSQSRSSNEKLFF	TGTGCCAGCAGCCAATCACGGAGCTCGAATGAAAAACTGTTTTTT
TRBV7-9	.	.	TRBJ1-3	CASSLGPPTGNTIYF	TGTGCCAGCAGCTTGGGCCCGCCGACTGGAAACACCATATATTTT